The 6 T cell receptor beta chains below all came from one sample that was sequenced in a study of shared clonotypes between healthy human individuals. Sequenced by immunoSEQ multiplex PCR; TCRdb stores in-frame clones only, minus some. The table includes hundreds of thousands of clones, roughly 98% detected once. In the naive CD8 group, cells lacked CD45RO and were positively selected for CCR7, so terminally differentiated effector memory CD45RA+ cells were left out. The material sequenced was naive CD8+ T cells sorted from blood. All receptors come from a man under 40 in good health.

A remark on this clone: Other DNA sequences of this sample code for an identical CDR3. V usage is TRBV29-1 and J usage is TRBJ2-1; TRBD2 aligns across 12 bases. CDR1 and CDR2 (germline): SQVTM, ANQGSEA. The CDR3 totals 14 residues. V shed 1 base and J 9 bases; nucleotides not matched to a gene: 4. The CDR3 loop is CSVEGLAGEGEQFF. The CDR3 coding sequence is TGCAGCGTTGAAGGACTAGCGGGAGAAGGTGAGCAGTTCTTC.

V gene TRBV28 combines with J gene TRBJ1-1, with TRBD1 matching 9 bases. CDR1 and CDR2 from the germline V gene are MDHEN and SYDVKM. The CDR3 covers 16 residues. Trimming took 6 bases from V and 6 from J; bases not matched to a gene: 14. The CDR3 coding sequence is TGTGCCAGCAGGACTATTACAGGGGGCGGGGACCCTGAAGCTTTCTTT. Translating gives CASRTITGGGDPEAFF.

The chain combines TRBV27 with TRBJ2-5; 11 bases align to TRBD2. Trimming removed 5 bases from V and 5 bases from J; junction bases left unmatched: 7. The length of the CDR3 is 15 residues. CDR1 is MNHEY, CDR2 SMNVEV, per germline (reference sequence). In DNA form, the CDR3 reads TGTGCCAGCAGTCCCGGACTAGCGGGTACGGAGACCCAGTACTTC. It specifies CASSPGLAGTETQYF.

The V and J genes are TRBV15 and TRBJ1-1; weak D call: TRBD1 (5 bases). With 3 bases removed from V and 5 bases from J, the gap between germline ends came to 13 bases. The CDR3 loop spans 14 amino acids. The V gene's germline CDR1 is LNHNV and CDR2 YYDKDF (reference sequence). The CDR3 reads CATSSEGLSTEAFF. The CDR3, as DNA: TGTGCCACCAGCAGCGAGGGGCTTAGTACTGAAGCTTTCTTT.

This clone was detected only once. The chain employs TRBV28 and TRBJ2-1, with 12 bases matching TRBD2. The CDR3 totals 18 residues. Germline values: CDR1 MDHEN, CDR2 SYDVKM. V shed 3 bases, J shed 9 bases, and the junction held 15 bases outside the gene matches. CDR3 amino acids: CASSFMTSGSISWGEQFF. Here the CDR3 DNA reads TGTGCCAGCAGTTTCATGACTAGCGGGAGTATTAGTTGGGGTGAGCAGTTCTTC. Based on the CDR3 plus reference TRBV28 and TRBJ2-1, the full variable domain is DVKVTQSSRYLVKRTGEKVFLECVQDMDHENMFWYRQDPGLGLRLIYFSYDVKMKEKGDIPEGYSVSREKKERFSLILESASTNQTSMYLCASSFMTSGSISWGEQFFGPGTRLTVL.

This CDR3 is CASSSIGHKSYEQYF. CDR3 DNA: TGTGCCAGCAGCTCCATCGGACATAAATCCTACGAGCAGTACTTC. The chain employs TRBV5-4 and TRBJ2-7; the D gene is possibly TRBD1 (5 bases). V was cut by 3 bases and J by 1 base, with 14 bases left in between. The CDR3 runs 15 residues. Germline CDR1 SGHNT, CDR2 YYREEE (reference sequence).